The present T cell receptor (beta chain) was sequenced within a study of human T cells and chemical hapten exposure. Authors' data handling: Counts of TCRs in each sample centred on a median of about 96,000 and extended from around 24,000 to 710,000. TCRdb independently ran MiXCR on the RACE reads; one entry per CDR3 protein. These V and J calls are TCRdb output, not the study's own analysis. Altogether more than 150,000 distinct CDR3 sequences are present, about 25% being singletons, with the ten largest covering around 2.5%. Per the germline V gene, CDR1 is SGHTA and CDR2 is FQGNSA. The V gene lost 6 bases and the J gene lost 2 bases, with 11 bases spanning the gap. The CDR3 totals 14 residues. This clonotype was observed many times. The sample's time point: patch test 3, about 24 weeks after DPC sensitization. The treatment here: therapeutic diphenylcyclopropenone sensitization with weekly scalp DPC.

This clonotype was sampled from a woman in her forties with alopecia areata. Some clones in this sample may be carry-over from other donors' samples. The rearrangement links TRBV7-2 to TRBJ1-5; tentative D call: TRBD1 (6 bases). This specimen consisted of whole blood, obtained in connection with sensitization to the hapten diphenylcyclopropenone (DPC). CDR3 sequence reads: CASSNRDGNQPQHF. The CDR3 DNA sequence: TGTGCCAGCAGTAACAGGGATGGCAATCAGCCCCAGCATTTT.